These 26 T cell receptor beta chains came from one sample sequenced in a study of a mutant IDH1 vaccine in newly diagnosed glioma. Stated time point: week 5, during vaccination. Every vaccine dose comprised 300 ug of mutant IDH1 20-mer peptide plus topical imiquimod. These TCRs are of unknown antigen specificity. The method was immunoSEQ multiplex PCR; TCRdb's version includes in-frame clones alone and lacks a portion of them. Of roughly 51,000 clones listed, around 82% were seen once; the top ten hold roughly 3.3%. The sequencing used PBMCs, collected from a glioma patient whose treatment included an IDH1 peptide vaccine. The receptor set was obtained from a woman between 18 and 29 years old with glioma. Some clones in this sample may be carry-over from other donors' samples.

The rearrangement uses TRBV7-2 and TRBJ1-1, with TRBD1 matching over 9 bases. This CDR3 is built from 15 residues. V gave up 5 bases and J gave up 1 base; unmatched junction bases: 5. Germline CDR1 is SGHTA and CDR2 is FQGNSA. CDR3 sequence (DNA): TGTGCCAGCAGCATCCGGACAGGGGCGAACACTGAAGCTTTCTTT. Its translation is CASSIRTGANTEAFF.

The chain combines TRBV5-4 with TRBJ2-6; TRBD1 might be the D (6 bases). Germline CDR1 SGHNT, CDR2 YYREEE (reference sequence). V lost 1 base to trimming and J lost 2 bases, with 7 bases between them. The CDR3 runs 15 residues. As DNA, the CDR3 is TGTGCCAGCAGCTTGAAGGGGGCTGGGGCCAACGTCCTGACTTTC. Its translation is CASSLKGAGANVLTF. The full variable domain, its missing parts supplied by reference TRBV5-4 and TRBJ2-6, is ETGVTQSPTHLIKTRGQQVTLRCSSQSGHNTVSWYQQALGQGPQFIFQYYREEENGRGNFPPRFSGLQFPNYSSELNVNALELDDSALYLCASSLKGAGANVLTFGAGSRLTVL.

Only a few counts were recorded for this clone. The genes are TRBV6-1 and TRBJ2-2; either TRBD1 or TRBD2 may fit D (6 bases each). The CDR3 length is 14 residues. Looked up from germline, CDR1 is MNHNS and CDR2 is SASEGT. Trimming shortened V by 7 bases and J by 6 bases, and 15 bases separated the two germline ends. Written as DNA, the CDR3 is TGTGCCAGCAACCGGGCAGGGGAGGCCGGGGAGCTGTTTTTT. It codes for CASNRAGEAGELFF.

The CDR3 protein is CASDPTGMSYGYTF. In nucleotides, the CDR3 is TGTGCCAGCGACCCGACAGGGATGAGCTATGGCTACACCTTC. The chain has TRBV28 and TRBJ1-2; 7 nucleotides line up with TRBD1. Trimming took 8 bases from V and 4 from J; bases not matched to a gene: 10. The CDR3 covers 14 residues. The germline gives CDR1 MDHEN, CDR2 SYDVKM.

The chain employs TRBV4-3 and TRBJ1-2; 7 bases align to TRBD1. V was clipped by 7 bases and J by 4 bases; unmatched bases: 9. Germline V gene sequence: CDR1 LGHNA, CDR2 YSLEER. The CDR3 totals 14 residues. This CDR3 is CASTESTGAYGYTF. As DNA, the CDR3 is TGCGCCAGCACAGAATCAACAGGGGCCTATGGCTACACCTTC.

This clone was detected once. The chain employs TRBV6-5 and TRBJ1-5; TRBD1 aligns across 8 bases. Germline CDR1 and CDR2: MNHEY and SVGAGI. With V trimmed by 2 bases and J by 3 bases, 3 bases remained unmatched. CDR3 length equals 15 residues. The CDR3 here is CASSYTGGDNQPQHF. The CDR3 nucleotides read TGTGCCAGCAGTTACACAGGGGGGGACAATCAGCCCCAGCATTTT.

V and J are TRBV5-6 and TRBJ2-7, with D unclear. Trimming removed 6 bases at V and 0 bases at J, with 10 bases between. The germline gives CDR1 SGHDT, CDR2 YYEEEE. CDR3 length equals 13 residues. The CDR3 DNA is TGTGCCAGCAAAATCGCTAGCTCCTACGAGCAGTACTTC. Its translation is CASKIASSYEQYF.

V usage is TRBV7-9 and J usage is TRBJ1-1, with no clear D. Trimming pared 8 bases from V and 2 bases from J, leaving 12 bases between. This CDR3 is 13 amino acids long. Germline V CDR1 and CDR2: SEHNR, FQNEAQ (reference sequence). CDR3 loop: CASLGWGNTEAFF. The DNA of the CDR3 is TGTGCCAGCCTCGGGTGGGGAAACACTGAAGCTTTCTTT.

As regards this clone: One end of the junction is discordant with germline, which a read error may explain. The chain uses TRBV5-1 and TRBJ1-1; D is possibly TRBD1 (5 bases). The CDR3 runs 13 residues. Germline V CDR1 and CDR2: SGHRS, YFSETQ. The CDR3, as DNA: TGCGCCGGCAGCTTGGGGGGGAACACTGAAGCTTTCTTT. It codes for CAGSLGGNTEAFF.

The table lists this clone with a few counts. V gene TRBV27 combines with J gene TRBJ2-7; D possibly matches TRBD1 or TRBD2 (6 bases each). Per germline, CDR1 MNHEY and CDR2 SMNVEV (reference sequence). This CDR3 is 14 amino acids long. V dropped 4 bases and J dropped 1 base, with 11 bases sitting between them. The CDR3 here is CASSYGGRSYEQYF. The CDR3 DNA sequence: TGTGCCAGCAGTTATGGGGGGCGATCCTACGAGCAGTACTTC.

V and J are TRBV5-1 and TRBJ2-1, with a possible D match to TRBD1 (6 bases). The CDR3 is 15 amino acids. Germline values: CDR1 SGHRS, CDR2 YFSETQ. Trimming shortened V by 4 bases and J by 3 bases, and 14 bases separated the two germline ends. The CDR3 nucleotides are TGCGCCAGCAGCCCGATAATACAGGGCTACAATGAGCAGTTCTTC. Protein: CASSPIIQGYNEQFF.

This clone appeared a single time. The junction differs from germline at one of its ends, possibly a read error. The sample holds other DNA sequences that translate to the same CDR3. As DNA, the CDR3 is TGTGCCAGCAGCCCCCGCATGACTACAACGAACACCGGGGAGCTGTTCTTT. Its translation: CASSPRMTTTNTGELFF. The chain combines TRBV5-4 with TRBJ2-2; TRBD2 might be the D (5 bases). Germline CDR1 SGHNT, CDR2 YYREEE (reference sequence). The length of the CDR3 is 17 residues.

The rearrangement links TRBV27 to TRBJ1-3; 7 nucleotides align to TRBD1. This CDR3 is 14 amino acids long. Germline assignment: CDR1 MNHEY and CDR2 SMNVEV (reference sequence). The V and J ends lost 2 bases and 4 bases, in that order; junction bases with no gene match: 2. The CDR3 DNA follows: TGTGCCAGCAGTTTAAGGGGGCGAGGAAACACCATATATTTT. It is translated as CASSLRGRGNTIYF.

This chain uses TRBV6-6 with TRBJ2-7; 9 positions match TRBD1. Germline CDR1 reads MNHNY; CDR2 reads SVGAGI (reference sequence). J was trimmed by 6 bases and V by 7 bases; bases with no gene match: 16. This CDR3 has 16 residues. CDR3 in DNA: TGTGCCAGCACTACACACCAGGCCCGGGACAGGGTCGAGCAGTACTTC. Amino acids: CASTTHQARDRVEQYF.

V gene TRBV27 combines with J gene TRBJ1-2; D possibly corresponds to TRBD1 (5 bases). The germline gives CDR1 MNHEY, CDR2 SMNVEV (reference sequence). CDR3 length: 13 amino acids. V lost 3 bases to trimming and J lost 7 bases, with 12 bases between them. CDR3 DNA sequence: TGTGCCAGCAGTTTTGAAGGGGCAAGTGGCTACACCTTC. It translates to CASSFEGASGYTF.

The CDR3 is CASTSTGPYGYTF. The CDR3 DNA reads as TGTGCCAGCACCAGCACAGGGCCCTATGGCTACACCTTC. The chain is built from TRBV9 and TRBJ1-2; TRBD1 might be the D (6 bases). V was cut by 6 bases and J by 4 bases, with 13 bases left in between. Germline V gives CDR1 SGDLS, CDR2 YYNGEE. This CDR3 is built from 13 residues.

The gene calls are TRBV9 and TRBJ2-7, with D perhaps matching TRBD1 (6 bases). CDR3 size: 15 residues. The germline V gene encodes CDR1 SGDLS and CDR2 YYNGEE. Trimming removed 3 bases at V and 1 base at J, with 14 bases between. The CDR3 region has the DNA TGTGCCAGCAGCGAGGGGGTGGACTCGTCCTACGAGCAGTACTTC. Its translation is CASSEGVDSSYEQYF. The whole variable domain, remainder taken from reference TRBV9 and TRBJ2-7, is DSGVTQTPKHLITATGQRVTLRCSPRSGDLSVYWYQQSLDQGLQFLIQYYNGEERAKGNILERFSAQQFPDLHSELNLSSLELGDSALYFCASSEGVDSSYEQYFGPGTRLTVT.

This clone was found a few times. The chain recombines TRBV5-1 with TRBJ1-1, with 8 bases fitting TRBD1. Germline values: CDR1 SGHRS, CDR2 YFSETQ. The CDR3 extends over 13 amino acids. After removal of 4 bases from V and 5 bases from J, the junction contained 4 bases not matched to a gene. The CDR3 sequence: CASSRDRGTEAFF. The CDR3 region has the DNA TGCGCCAGCAGCCGAGACAGGGGTACTGAAGCTTTCTTT.

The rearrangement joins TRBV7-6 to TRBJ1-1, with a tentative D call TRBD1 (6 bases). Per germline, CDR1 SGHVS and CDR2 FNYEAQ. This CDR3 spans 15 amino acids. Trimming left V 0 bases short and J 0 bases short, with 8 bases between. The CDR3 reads CASSLAQGLNTEAFF. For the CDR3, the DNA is TGTGCCAGCAGCTTAGCACAGGGATTGAACACTGAAGCTTTCTTT.

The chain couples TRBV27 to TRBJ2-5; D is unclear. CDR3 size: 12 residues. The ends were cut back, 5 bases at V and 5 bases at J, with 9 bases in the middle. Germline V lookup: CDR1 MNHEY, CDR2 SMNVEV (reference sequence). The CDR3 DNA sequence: TGTGCCAGCAGTACGCACGGGGAGACCCAGTACTTC. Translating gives CASSTHGETQYF.

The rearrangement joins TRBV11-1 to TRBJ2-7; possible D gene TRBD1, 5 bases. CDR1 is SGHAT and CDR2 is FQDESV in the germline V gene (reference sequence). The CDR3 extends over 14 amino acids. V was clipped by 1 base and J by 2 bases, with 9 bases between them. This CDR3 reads CASSLVPGTYEQYF. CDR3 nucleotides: TGTGCCAGCAGCTTAGTCCCAGGGACCTACGAGCAGTACTTC.

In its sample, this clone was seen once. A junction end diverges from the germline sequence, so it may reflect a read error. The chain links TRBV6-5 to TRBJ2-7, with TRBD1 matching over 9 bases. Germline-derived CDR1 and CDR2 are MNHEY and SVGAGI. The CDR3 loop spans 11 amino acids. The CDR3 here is CASSYSGTGHF. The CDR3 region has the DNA TGTGCCAGCAGTTACTCCGGGACAGGGCACTTC.

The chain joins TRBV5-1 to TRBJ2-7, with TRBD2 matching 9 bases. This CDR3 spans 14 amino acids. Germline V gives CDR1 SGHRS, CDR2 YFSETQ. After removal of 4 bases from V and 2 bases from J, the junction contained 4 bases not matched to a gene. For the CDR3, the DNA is TGCGCCAGCAGCATGGGACTAGCCGCCTACGAGCAGTACTTC. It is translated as CASSMGLAAYEQYF.

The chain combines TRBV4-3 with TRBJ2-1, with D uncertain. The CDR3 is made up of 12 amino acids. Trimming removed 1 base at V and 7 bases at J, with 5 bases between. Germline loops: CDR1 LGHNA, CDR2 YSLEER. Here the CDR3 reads CASSQGVNEQFF. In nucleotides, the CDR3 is TGCGCCAGCAGCCAAGGTGTGAATGAGCAGTTCTTC.

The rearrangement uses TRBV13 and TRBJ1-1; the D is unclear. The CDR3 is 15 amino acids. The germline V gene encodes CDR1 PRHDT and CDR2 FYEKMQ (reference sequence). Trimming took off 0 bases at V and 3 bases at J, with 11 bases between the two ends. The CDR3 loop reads CASSLGLHGDTEAFF. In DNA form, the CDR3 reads TGTGCCAGCAGCTTAGGACTTCATGGGGACACTGAAGCTTTCTTT. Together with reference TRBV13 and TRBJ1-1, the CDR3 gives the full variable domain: AAGVIQSPRHLIKEKRETATLKCYPIPRHDTVYWYQQGPGQDPQFLISFYEKMQSDKGSIPDRFSAQQFSDYHSELNMSSLELGDSALYFCASSLGLHGDTEAFFGQGTRLTVV.

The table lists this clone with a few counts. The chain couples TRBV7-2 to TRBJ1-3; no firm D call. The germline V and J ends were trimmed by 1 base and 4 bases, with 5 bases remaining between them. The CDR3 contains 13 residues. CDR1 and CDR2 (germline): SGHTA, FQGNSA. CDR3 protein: CASSLVHGNTIYF. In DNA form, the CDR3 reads TGTGCCAGCAGCTTAGTGCACGGAAACACCATATATTTT.